This T cell receptor (beta chain) derives from a study of shared T cell receptors in the human thymus. CDR1 is MNHEY and CDR2 is SVGAGI in the germline V gene. Between the trimmed V and J ends, which lost 0 bases and 4 bases, there was a span of 9 bases. The CDR3 is 15 residues long. This clone came up once. Libraries were prepared by immunoSEQ multiplex PCR; TCRdb keeps only in-frame clonotypes and omits some of them. The sample lists hundreds of thousands of clones, 80% to 90% occurring once. The same sample was also used in a study of human thymus T cells. This second study says: Corrective surgery for congenital heart defects was being performed on the healthy Finnish infants who served as donors. Resections that were taken during corrective heart surgery supplied the thymus tissue. Biased V and J segment usage appeared in thymus and peripheral blood. Unrelated individuals had highly overlapping thymic repertoires, as reported in related research.

J is TRBJ2-2 and V is TRBV6-5, with D uncertain. The specimen was thymocytes. This clonotype was sampled from a girl younger than two with a congenital heart defect. This CDR3 reads CASSYSQAPTGELFF. CDR3 sequence (DNA): TGTGCCAGCAGTTACTCCCAGGCACCCACCGGGGAGCTGTTTTTT.